A selection of T cell receptor beta chains follows, all from one sample in a study of blood T cell repertoires in COVID-19. Assay: immunoSEQ multiplex PCR; the TCRdb copy retains only in-frame clones and omits some. This table has tens of thousands of clones, around 80% appearing once. Sample: peripheral blood. The receptor source for this set is a human donor in a cohort sampled during active COVID-19. Each CDR3 is given with its conserved first and last residue. The order of the fields is CDR3 length, D gene, V gene, J gene, clone size, CDR3 protein, CDR3 DNA. The D gene is left open where the match is weak. Size is stated for part of the rows, as once, few or many counts, or as a class when the clone is expanded.

16,TRBD1,TRBV6-2/TRBV6-3,TRBJ2-7,NA,CASSRPPGQGTYEQYF,TGTGCCAGCAGCAGACCACCGGGACAGGGAACCTACGAGCAGTACTTC
13,NA,TRBV29-1,TRBJ2-7,NA,CSVEVGGKSEQYF,TGCAGCGTTGAAGTCGGGGGAAAAAGCGAGCAGTACTTC
17,NA,TRBV4-1,TRBJ1-2,few,CASSQTATGFSVYGYTF,TGCGCCAGCAGCCAAACCGCCACAGGTTTTTCGGTCTATGGCTACACCTTC
15,NA,TRBV5-6,TRBJ1-3,NA,CASSLGGFSGNTIYF,TGTGCCAGCAGCTTGGGAGGATTCTCAGGAAACACCATATATTTT
15,TRBD2,TRBV18,TRBJ2-1,NA,CASSPRLAAGNEQFF,TGTGCCAGCTCACCACGACTAGCGGCGGGGAATGAGCAGTTCTTC
15,NA,TRBV7-2,TRBJ2-7,NA,CASSLERGGPYEQYF,TGTGCCAGCAGCTTAGAACGTGGCGGTCCCTACGAGCAGTACTTC
13,TRBD1,TRBV19,TRBJ1-5,NA,CASRGQGDQPQHF,TGTGCCAGTAGGGGACAGGGGGACCAGCCCCAGCATTTT
16,TRBD2,TRBV25-1,TRBJ2-5,NA,CASSEWTSGGQETQYF,TGTGCCAGCAGTGAATGGACTAGCGGGGGGCAAGAGACCCAGTACTTC
13,TRBD1,TRBV5-4,TRBJ1-2,NA,CASSPTGGDGYTF,TGTGCCAGCAGCCCGACAGGGGGGGATGGCTACACCTTC
14,NA,TRBV3-1/TRBV3-2,TRBJ1-1,NA,CASSQDISRTEAFF,TGTGCCAGCAGCCAAGATATAAGCAGGACTGAAGCTTTCTTT
13,TRBD1,TRBV2,TRBJ1-1,few,CASKGTGASEAFF,TGTGCCAGCAAGGGGACAGGGGCTTCTGAAGCTTTCTTT
20,NA,TRBV19,TRBJ2-6,NA,CASSIDTAGTSSSGANVLTF,TGTGCCAGTAGTATAGATACGGCCGGGACTTCGAGCTCTGGGGCCAACGTCCTGACTTTC
15,TRBD1,TRBV4-1,TRBJ2-2,NA,CASSQTGTGTGELFF,TGCGCCAGCAGCCAAACCGGGACAGGGACCGGGGAGCTGTTTTTT
16,TRBD1,TRBV12-5,TRBJ2-3,once,CASGPYRQGSTDTQYF,TGTGCTAGTGGTCCCTATAGACAGGGGAGCACAGATACGCAGTATTTT
14,TRBD1,TRBV5-4,TRBJ1-1,few,CASSIRTGDTEAFF,TGTGCCAGCAGCATAAGAACAGGGGACACTGAAGCTTTCTTT
15,TRBD1,TRBV2,TRBJ1-4,NA,CASSQGGSTNEKLFF,TGTGCCAGCAGTCAGGGGGGATCAACTAATGAAAAACTGTTTTTT
15,TRBD2,TRBV9,TRBJ2-5,NA,CASSVASGVQETQYF,TGTGCCAGCAGCGTAGCTAGCGGGGTCCAAGAGACCCAGTACTTC
16,TRBD1,TRBV6-1,TRBJ1-5,NA,CASSEPGQGAIQPQHF,TGTGCCAGCAGTGAGCCCGGACAGGGGGCTATTCAGCCCCAGCATTTT
15,NA,TRBV4-2,TRBJ2-2,NA,CASSQDWTAAGELFF,TGTGCCAGCAGCCAGGACTGGACCGCCGCCGGGGAGCTGTTTTTT
15,NA,TRBV19,TRBJ1-4,few,CASSRLIATNEKLFF,TGTGCCAGTTCCCGCCTGATAGCAACTAATGAAAAACTGTTTTTT
14,TRBD1,TRBV10-3,TRBJ2-5,NA,CAIRVPTGEETQYF,TGTGCCATCAGAGTTCCCACAGGGGAAGAGACCCAGTACTTC
16,NA,TRBV5-4,TRBJ2-6,NA,CASSLDGGRGANVLTF,TGTGCCAGCAGCTTGGACGGGGGGCGTGGGGCCAACGTCCTGACTTTC
14,NA,TRBV5-1,TRBJ1-6,NA,CASSLQGSDSPLHF,TGCGCCAGCAGCTTGCAGGGGTCTGATTCACCCCTCCACTTT
16,NA,TRBV5-1,TRBJ1-3,few,CASSLEGGVSGNTIYF,TGCGCCAGCAGCCTGGAAGGCGGAGTCTCTGGAAACACCATATATTTT
15,NA,TRBV10-3,TRBJ2-3,NA,CAISESGSFADTQYF,TGTGCCATCAGTGAGTCGGGCAGCTTCGCAGATACGCAGTATTTT
16,NA,TRBV4-1,TRBJ2-1,NA,CASSLKIQSSYNEQFF,TGCGCCAGCAGCCTTAAGATACAGAGCTCCTACAATGAGCAGTTCTTC
15,TRBD2,TRBV3-1/TRBV3-2,TRBJ2-5,NA,CASSRLTSGLETQYF,TGTGCCAGCAGCCGCCTCACTAGCGGGCTGGAGACCCAGTACTTC
13,NA,TRBV18,TRBJ1-1,NA,CASSEGANTEAFF,TGTGCCAGCTCAGAAGGGGCGAACACTGAAGCTTTCTTT
17,NA,TRBV20-1,TRBJ1-5,NA,CSASRVRGGPLNQPQHF,TGCAGTGCTAGTCGGGTTAGGGGGGGTCCCCTCAATCAGCCCCAGCATTTT
14,TRBD2,TRBV5-4,TRBJ2-7,NA,CASSLARGVGEQYF,TGTGCCAGCAGCTTAGCCCGGGGGGTCGGGGAGCAGTACTTC
13,NA,TRBV29-1,TRBJ1-1,NA,CSVVRGGNTEAFF,TGCAGCGTTGTGAGGGGGGGGAACACTGAAGCTTTCTTT
10,NA,TRBV2,TRBJ2-1,NA,CASTRDEQFF,TGTGCCAGCACCCGCGATGAGCAGTTCTTC